A selection of T cell receptor beta chains follows, all from one sample in a study of blood T cell repertoires in COVID-19. Libraries were prepared by immunoSEQ multiplex PCR; TCRdb keeps only in-frame clonotypes and omits some of them. The repertoire holds 150,000 to 200,000 clones, with approximately 86% as singletons. What was sequenced was peripheral blood. Every receptor here comes from a man in his fifties with active or convalescent COVID-19. CDR3s include the opening cysteine and the closing phenylalanine or tryptophan. The D gene is left open where the match is weak. A row's size may be missing; if present it is once, few, many or a size class.

CDR3nt | CDR3aa | abundance | j_gene | v_gene | d_gene | len
TGTGCCAGTAGTAAAGGCCAGGGCAATGAGCAGTTCTTC | CASSKGQGNEQFF | - | TRBJ2-1 | TRBV19 | - | 13
TGTGCCAGCAGCCAAGCGGCGGCTAGCGGTTACAATGAGCAGTTCTTC | CASSQAAASGYNEQFF | - | TRBJ2-1 | TRBV3-1/TRBV3-2 | TRBD2 | 16
TGTGCCAGCAGTACGGGGGGCCTCTATGGCTACACCTTC | CASSTGGLYGYTF | - | TRBJ1-2 | TRBV6-5 | - | 13
TGCGCCAGCAGCCAAGCGGTGTCAGAGACCCAGTACTTC | CASSQAVSETQYF | few | TRBJ2-5 | TRBV4-1 | - | 13
TGTGCCAGCAGCTTATATAGCACAGATACGCAGTATTTT | CASSLYSTDTQYF | - | TRBJ2-3 | TRBV7-6 | - | 13
TGTGCCACCAGTGATTCCGACCCTAGGGGAAACTATGGCTACACCTTC | CATSDSDPRGNYGYTF | - | TRBJ1-2 | TRBV24-1 | - | 16
TGTGCCAGCAGAAGTATCGGGGGGGCGGGGGCGAAAGATACGCAGTATTTT | CASRSIGGAGAKDTQYF | - | TRBJ2-3 | TRBV28 | TRBD2 | 17
TGTGCCAGCAGCGTCTTCGACAGGGGGGCTTCTGGCTACACCTTC | CASSVFDRGASGYTF | - | TRBJ1-2 | TRBV9 | TRBD1 | 15
TGTGCCAGCAGCTGGGGACAGGGGGCTGACTATGGCTACACCTTC | CASSWGQGADYGYTF | many | TRBJ1-2 | TRBV7-3 | TRBD1 | 15
TGTGCCAGTACCCCGGATCGATGGACTAGCGGGGGGTCCGCAGATACGCAGTATTTT | CASTPDRWTSGGSADTQYF | - | TRBJ2-3 | TRBV19 | TRBD2 | 19
TGCGCCAGCAGCCAAGTGCTAGCGGATTACAATGAGCAGTTCTTC | CASSQVLADYNEQFF | - | TRBJ2-1 | TRBV4-3 | TRBD2 | 15
TGTGCCATCAGCCCTAAACTCACTGAAGCTTTCTTT | CAISPKLTEAFF | - | TRBJ1-1 | TRBV10-3 | - | 12
TGTGCCAGCTCACCAGAGAGTAACCGCGAGCAGTACTTC | CASSPESNREQYF | - | TRBJ2-7 | TRBV18 | - | 13
TGTGCCAGCAGCTTAGATTTAATGGGCGGGGCGAACTACGAGCAGTACTTC | CASSLDLMGGANYEQYF | - | TRBJ2-7 | TRBV7-9 | - | 17
TGTGCCAGTAGTAGGAGGGAATTGAACACTGAAGCTTTCTTT | CASSRRELNTEAFF | - | TRBJ1-1 | TRBV19 | - | 14
TGTGCCAGCTTCTCTAGTTTAGTCCCCGGGGAGCTGTTTTTT | CASFSSLVPGELFF | - | TRBJ2-2 | TRBV6-5 | - | 14
TGTGCCAGTAGTATACTCGCGGGAGGGGCAGATACGCAGTATTTT | CASSILAGGADTQYF | - | TRBJ2-3 | TRBV19 | TRBD2 | 15
TGTGCCAGCAGCCTTCAGGATGGCTACACCTTC | CASSLQDGYTF | many | TRBJ1-2 | TRBV4-2 | - | 11
TGTGCCAGCAGCATTGGGCGTTTTAACTATGGCTACACCTTC | CASSIGRFNYGYTF | - | TRBJ1-2 | TRBV5-6 | - | 14
TGTGCCAGCAGCTTGGCAGTAGGACAGGCAACTAGAAACACCATATATTTT | CASSLAVGQATRNTIYF | once | TRBJ1-3 | TRBV5-5 | TRBD1 | 17
TGTGCCAGCAGTAACGATCTGGGGGCTGATCAGAACACCGGGGAGCTGTTTTTT | CASSNDLGADQNTGELFF | - | TRBJ2-2 | TRBV2 | - | 18
TGTGCCAGCAGCTTAGGGTTGGCTGGTGGAAACACCATATATTTT | CASSLGLAGGNTIYF | - | TRBJ1-3 | TRBV7-6 | - | 15
TGCGCCAGGCGGCAGAGTATGAACACTGAAGCTTTCTTT | CARRQSMNTEAFF | - | TRBJ1-1 | TRBV10-2 | - | 13
TGTGCCAGCAGCGAAAGCGGGACAAAAGGTGACACTGAAGCTTTCTTT | CASSESGTKGDTEAFF | - | TRBJ1-1 | TRBV9 | - | 16
TGTGCCAGCAGCCTGCCGGGACAGGGTAACTCACCCCTCCACTTT | CASSLPGQGNSPLHF | - | TRBJ1-6 | TRBV7-2 | TRBD1 | 15
TGCGCCAGCAGCCCCAGCGTTAATAGCGGGAGTTTCTACGAGCAGTACTTC | CASSPSVNSGSFYEQYF | - | TRBJ2-7 | TRBV5-1 | TRBD2 | 17
TGCGCCAGCAGCTTGGGACAGGAAGGTGAGCAGTTCTTC | CASSLGQEGEQFF | - | TRBJ2-1 | TRBV5-1 | - | 13
TGTGCCAGCTCACCACCGATTTCAGCCTACGAGCAGTACTTC | CASSPPISAYEQYF | - | TRBJ2-7 | TRBV18 | - | 14
TGTGCCAGCAGCTACCCGGGACAGAGAAACGAGCAGTACTTC | CASSYPGQRNEQYF | once | TRBJ2-7 | TRBV7-9 | TRBD1 | 14
TGTGCCAGCAGTTCCCCTGTTTCAGGGGGGCATGAGCAGTTCTTC | CASSSPVSGGHEQFF | - | TRBJ2-1 | TRBV6-2/TRBV6-3 | - | 15
TGCGCCAGCAGTGAGCAGGGAAAGGCGAACACCGGGGAGCTGTTTTTT | CASSEQGKANTGELFF | - | TRBJ2-2 | TRBV5-1 | - | 16
TGTGCCAGCAGTTACGGTCCCTCCGGGACTGAAGCTTTCTTT | CASSYGPSGTEAFF | - | TRBJ1-1 | TRBV6-2/TRBV6-3 | - | 14
TGCGCCAGCAGCCAAGGGGGGACTCTGCTAAACAATGAGCAGTTCTTC | CASSQGGTLLNNEQFF | once | TRBJ2-1 | TRBV4-1 | - | 16
TGCGCCAGCAGCCAAGGAACAGGGCTGGGAACGCGGGGCTACACCTTC | CASSQGTGLGTRGYTF | once | TRBJ1-2 | TRBV4-1 | - | 16
TGTGCCAGCAGCAGCTCGGGACAGATCTATCAGCCCCAGCATTTT | CASSSSGQIYQPQHF | - | TRBJ1-5 | TRBV5-6 | TRBD1 | 15
TGTGCCAGCAGTTACTCGAGTGTAGGAAACACCATATATTTT | CASSYSSVGNTIYF | - | TRBJ1-3 | TRBV6-6 | - | 14
TGTGCCAGTAGTATAGGGATTCAACTAGCGGCTAGCACAGATACGCAGTATTTT | CASSIGIQLAASTDTQYF | - | TRBJ2-3 | TRBV19 | TRBD2 | 18
TGCAGCGTGGCGGACAGCTCCCCCGAGCAGTACTTC | CSVADSSPEQYF | - | TRBJ2-7 | TRBV29-1 | - | 12
TGTGCCAGCAGCTTAGAGGGCGGAACTAACTATGGCTACACCTTC | CASSLEGGTNYGYTF | - | TRBJ1-2 | TRBV7-3 | - | 15
TGTGCCAGCAGTGAAAATGGCCTCTCCGAGCAGTACTTC | CASSENGLSEQYF | - | TRBJ2-7 | TRBV6-1 | - | 13
TGTGCCAGCTCACCACCTCACTCGTACAATGAGCAGTTCTTC | CASSPPHSYNEQFF | - | TRBJ2-1 | TRBV18 | - | 14
TGTGCCAGCTCCCTGGGAGGGGAACTCAAAGCTTTCTTT | CASSLGGELKAFF | - | TRBJ1-1 | TRBV21-1 | - | 13
TGTGCCAGCATTTGGAGCACTGAAGCTTTCTTT | CASIWSTEAFF | few | TRBJ1-1 | TRBV12-3/TRBV12-4 | - | 11
TGTGCCACCAGTGATTCTATAGCGGGGAAGCACCAAGAGACCCAGTACTTC | CATSDSIAGKHQETQYF | - | TRBJ2-5 | TRBV24-1 | TRBD2 | 17
TGTGCCATCGGCGGCGGTCGCCGAGAGACCCAGTACTTC | CAIGGGRRETQYF | - | TRBJ2-5 | TRBV27 | - | 13
TGTGCCAGCACCGTTGACAGTTACAACACTGAAGCTTTCTTT | CASTVDSYNTEAFF | - | TRBJ1-1 | TRBV2 | - | 14
TGTGCCACCAGTGATCCCCTGGGGACTAGCGACCAAGAGACCCAGTACTTC | CATSDPLGTSDQETQYF | - | TRBJ2-5 | TRBV24-1 | TRBD2 | 17
TGTGCCAGCAGCCGGCGACAGCTTGGAAACACCATATATTTT | CASSRRQLGNTIYF | - | TRBJ1-3 | TRBV3-1/TRBV3-2 | - | 14
TGTGCCACCAGCAGGAAAGCGGGAGGGGGCACAGATACGCAGTATTTT | CATSRKAGGGTDTQYF | - | TRBJ2-3 | TRBV15 | TRBD2 | 16
TGTGCCAGCAGCCCCCCGGGAAGGGCGAACACTGAAGCTTTCTTT | CASSPPGRANTEAFF | - | TRBJ1-1 | TRBV5-4 | - | 15
TGTGCCAGCAGCGTAGCTAGCGGGAGTATGAATGAGCAGTTCTTC | CASSVASGSMNEQFF | - | TRBJ2-1 | TRBV9 | TRBD2 | 15
TGTGCCAGCGGGGGGGGACTAGCATCGGATACGCAGTATTTT | CASGGGLASDTQYF | once | TRBJ2-3 | TRBV7-2 | TRBD2 | 14
TGTGCCAGCAGTGGCCCAAACAGGGGAGCTTTCTTT | CASSGPNRGAFF | - | TRBJ1-1 | TRBV25-1 | TRBD1 | 12